This T cell receptor beta chain was sequenced in a study of technical replicates of blood from a handful of donors. Trimming left V 4 bases short and J 1 base short, with 7 bases between. The CDR3 is made up of 14 amino acids. Germline lookup yields CDR1 WNHNN and CDR2 SYGVQD (reference sequence). The assay was immunoSEQ multiplex PCR, and TCRdb's table has in-frame clones only and misses some. The data contain around 15,000 clones, around nine tenths of them singletons. The clonotype was recovered from a human donor in good health. The chain combines TRBV10-1 with TRBJ2-2, with a possible D match to TRBD1 (5 bases). Sequenced material: PBMCs. CDR3 amino acids: CASSGGQNTGELFF. DNA of the CDR3: TGCGCCAGCAGTGGTGGACAGAACACCGGGGAGCTGTTTTTT.